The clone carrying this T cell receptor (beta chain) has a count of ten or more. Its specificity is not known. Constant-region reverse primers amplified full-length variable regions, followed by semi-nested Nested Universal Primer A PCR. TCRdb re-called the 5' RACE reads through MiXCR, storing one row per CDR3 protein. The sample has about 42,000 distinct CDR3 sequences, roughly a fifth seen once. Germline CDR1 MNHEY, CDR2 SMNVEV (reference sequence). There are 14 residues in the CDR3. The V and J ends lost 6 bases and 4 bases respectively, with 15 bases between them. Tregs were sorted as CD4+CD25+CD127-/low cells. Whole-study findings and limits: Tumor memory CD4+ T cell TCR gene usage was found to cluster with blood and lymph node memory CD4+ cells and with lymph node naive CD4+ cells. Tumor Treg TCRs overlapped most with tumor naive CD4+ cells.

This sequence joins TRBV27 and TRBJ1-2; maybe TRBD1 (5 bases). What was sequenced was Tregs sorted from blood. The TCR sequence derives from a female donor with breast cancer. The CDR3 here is CASSPPGRTYGYTF. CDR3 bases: TGTGCCAGCAGCCCCCCGGGACGGACCTATGGCTACACCTTC.